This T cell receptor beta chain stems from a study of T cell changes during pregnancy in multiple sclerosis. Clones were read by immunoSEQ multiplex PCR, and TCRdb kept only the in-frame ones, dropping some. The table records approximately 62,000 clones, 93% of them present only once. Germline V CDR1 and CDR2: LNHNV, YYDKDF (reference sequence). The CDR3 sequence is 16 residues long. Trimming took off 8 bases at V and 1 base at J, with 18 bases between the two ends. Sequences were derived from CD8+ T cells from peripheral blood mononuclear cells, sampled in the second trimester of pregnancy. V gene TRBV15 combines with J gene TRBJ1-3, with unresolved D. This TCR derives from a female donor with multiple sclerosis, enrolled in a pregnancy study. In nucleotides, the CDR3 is TGTGCCACCGCCCCCCTCCCGGGGTGGTCTGGAAACACCATATATTTT. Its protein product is CATAPLPGWSGNTIYF.